These 11 T cell receptor beta chains originate from one sample sequenced in a study of T-cell memory formation after mild COVID-19. TCRdb processed the 5' RACE reads anew with MiXCR; each CDR3 protein has one entry. The sample lists about 110,000 distinct CDR3 sequences; roughly 12% were seen once. The sample comprised PBMCs or a T cell subset sorted from them (not recorded which). The source is an adult woman who had mild COVID-19 (a few samples of this study predate the infection). Cell type and time point are not known.

This clonotype was detected a few times. The chain couples TRBV7-6 to TRBJ2-5; 7 bases agree with TRBD1. The trim removed 5 bases at V and 7 bases at J, leaving 13 bases unmatched. The length of the CDR3 is 15 residues. Germline V gene sequence: CDR1 SGHVS, CDR2 FNYEAQ. The CDR3 nucleotides are TGTGCCAGCAGCAGCAGCTGGGACAGTTACGGGACCCAGTACTTC. It yields the protein CASSSSWDSYGTQYF.

This clonotype was found many times. V and J are TRBV29-1 and TRBJ2-5; a possible D gene is TRBD2 (6 bases). CDR3 length equals 11 residues. Germline V gene lookup returns CDR1 SQVTM and CDR2 ANQGSEA. V was shortened by 3 bases and J by 5 bases, with 7 bases between the two germline ends. The CDR3 sequence: CSVEEGETQYF. The CDR3 coding sequence is TGCAGCGTTGAGGAGGGGGAGACCCAGTACTTC.

V and J are TRBV27 and TRBJ2-1; TRBD2 might be the D (6 bases). From germline, CDR1 is MNHEY and CDR2 SMNVEV (reference sequence). V lost 4 bases and J lost 9, with 10 bases in between. The CDR3 is made up of 12 amino acids. The CDR3 spells CASSWGETEQFF. In nucleotides, the CDR3 is TGTGCCAGCAGTTGGGGGGAGACTGAGCAGTTCTTC.

The chain employs TRBV7-9 and TRBJ2-7; D might be TRBD2 (6 bases). Germline V gene sequence: CDR1 SEHNR, CDR2 FQNEAQ (reference sequence). V was clipped by 4 bases and J by 4 bases, with 11 bases between them. The CDR3 totals 13 residues. As DNA, the CDR3 is TGTGCCAGCAGCTCCCCCCGGGAGTACGAGCAGTACTTC. It yields the protein CASSSPREYEQYF.

This clonotype was seen at least ten times. This chain uses TRBV5-1 with TRBJ1-1; TRBD1 is a possible D gene (5 bases). The CDR3 is 13 amino acids. V lost 4 bases and J 1 base, leaving 8 bases between the germline ends. Germline V gene lookup returns CDR1 SGHRS and CDR2 YFSETQ. The CDR3 coding sequence is TGCGCCAGCAGCCTTAGGGGGAACACTGAAGCTTTCTTT. It encodes CASSLRGNTEAFF.

This clonotype showed up just a few times. CDR3 in amino acids: CASSLEIQYF. CDR3 bases: TGTGCCAGCAGCTTGGAGATTCAGTACTTC. The chain combines TRBV5-5 with TRBJ2-4; D remains unclear. This CDR3 comprises 10 residues. CDR1 and CDR2 from the germline V gene are SGHKS and YYEKEE (reference sequence). Trimming shortened V by 0 bases and J by 10 bases, and 2 bases separated the two germline ends.

This chain connects TRBV6-1 to TRBJ1-2; TRBD1 is a possible D gene (6 bases). Germline V CDR1 and CDR2: MNHNS, SASEGT. The CDR3 runs 15 residues. The V end lost 5 bases, the J end lost 4 bases, and 17 bases lay between the germline ends. The CDR3 reads CASSKDRISLYGYTF. CDR3 coding DNA: TGTGCCAGCAGTAAAGACAGGATCTCCCTCTATGGCTACACCTTC.

The CDR3 loop reads CASSYSRTGEGYGYTF. The CDR3 region has the DNA TGTGCCAGCAGTTACTCCCGGACAGGGGAAGGCTATGGCTACACCTTC. V and J are TRBV6-5 and TRBJ1-2; 9 bases agree with TRBD1. This CDR3 has 16 residues. In germline, CDR1 is MNHEY, CDR2 SVGAGI. Trimming took 0 bases from V and 4 from J; bases not matched to a gene: 6.

The chain couples TRBV5-1 to TRBJ2-1, with 11 positions matching TRBD2. This CDR3 region has 16 residues. V gave up 1 base and J gave up 4 bases; unmatched junction bases: 4. The V gene's germline CDR1 is SGHRS and CDR2 YFSETQ. In nucleotides, the CDR3 is TGCGCCAGCAGCTTGAAACTAGCGGGAGTGTACAATGAGCAGTTCTTC. This codes for CASSLKLAGVYNEQFF.

This clonotype was recorded many times. The chain joins TRBV5-1 to TRBJ2-3, with 13 bases that match TRBD2. Germline CDR1 is SGHRS and CDR2 is YFSETQ. V lost 4 bases to trimming and J lost 1 base; unmatched junction nucleotides: 3. This CDR3 is built from 16 residues. The CDR3: CASSQGLAGRTDTQYF. Written as DNA, the CDR3 is TGCGCCAGCAGCCAGGGACTAGCGGGACGCACAGATACGCAGTATTTT.

The V gene is TRBV29-1, the J gene TRBJ2-7, with 7 bases lining up with TRBD2. Germline CDR1 and CDR2: SQVTM and ANQGSEA. V was clipped by 2 bases and J by 4 bases; unmatched bases: 5. CDR3 length equals 13 residues. The CDR3 nucleotides read TGCAGCGTTGAATCTGGCGGGGGTTACGAGCAGTACTTC. Its translation is CSVESGGGYEQYF.